This T cell receptor beta chain was recorded in a study of blood T cell repertoires in COVID-19. Turning to the study itself: Samples representing acute and convalescent COVID-19 were sourced from the United States, Italy and Spain.

Enrolled through a virtual design, the participants were between about 18 and 100 years of age and came from 24 US areas. Each participant's cohort was designated according to participant-reported clinical history. Symptom resolution, clearance, or two negative PCRs marked donors in Cohort 3 as recovered. The V gene lost 4 bases and the J gene lost 3 bases, with 10 bases spanning the gap. CDR3 size: 13 residues. CDR1 and CDR2 (germline): GTSNPN, SVGIG (reference sequence). Assay: immunoSEQ multiplex PCR; the TCRdb copy retains only in-frame clones and omits some. The sample holds approximately 230,000 clones; just over 85% are singletons and the top ten take around a sixth.

This clonotype was obtained from a young man who had recovered from COVID-19. The chain employs TRBV30 and TRBJ2-1, with D possibly matching TRBD1 (5 bases). Sequencing was carried out using PBMCs or T cells enriched from blood (not recorded which). CDR3 region: CAWNQDSYNEQFF. CDR3 sequence (DNA): TGTGCCTGGAATCAAGACAGCTACAATGAGCAGTTCTTC. The full variable domain, its missing parts supplied by reference TRBV30 and TRBJ2-1, is SQTIHQWPATLVQPVGSPLSLECTVEGTSNPNLYWYRQAAGRGLQLLFYSVGIGQISSEVPQNLSASRPQDRQFILSSKKLLLSDSGFYLCAWNQDSYNEQFFGPGTRLTVL.